This T cell receptor beta chain emerged from a study of cytomegalovirus exposure and HLA in healthy donors. The PCR had 60 Vbeta and 13 Jbeta primers. The table came from immunoSEQ multiplex PCR; TCRdb's copy has only in-frame clones and leaves some out. This table has 100,000 to 150,000 clones, approximately 84% appearing once. To note about this clone: What it recognizes is unknown.

Study observations and caveats: Accounts indicate the classifier identified cytomegalovirus status with strong specificity and sensitivity. According to a later analysis, most TCR beta chains associated with CMV appeared HLA-restricted. When presence/absence was analysed, sequencing depth was taken to be roughly uniform across donors. Analysis was carried out at a later point, and it linked a missense DCLRE1C variant to TCR beta V- and J-gene trimming.

Germline V gene lookup returns CDR1 KGHSH and CDR2 LQKENI. The V gene lost 1 base and the J gene lost 4 bases, with 14 bases spanning the gap. The CDR3 spans 15 residues. The chain links TRBV18 to TRBJ2-7, with a possible D match to TRBD1 (6 bases). The sequenced material came from PBMCs. The source is a man aged 18 to 35 in good health and CMV-seropositive. The CDR3, as DNA: TGTGCCAGCTCACCACGTACAGGGTTAGCTTACGAGCAGTACTTC. It encodes CASSPRTGLAYEQYF.